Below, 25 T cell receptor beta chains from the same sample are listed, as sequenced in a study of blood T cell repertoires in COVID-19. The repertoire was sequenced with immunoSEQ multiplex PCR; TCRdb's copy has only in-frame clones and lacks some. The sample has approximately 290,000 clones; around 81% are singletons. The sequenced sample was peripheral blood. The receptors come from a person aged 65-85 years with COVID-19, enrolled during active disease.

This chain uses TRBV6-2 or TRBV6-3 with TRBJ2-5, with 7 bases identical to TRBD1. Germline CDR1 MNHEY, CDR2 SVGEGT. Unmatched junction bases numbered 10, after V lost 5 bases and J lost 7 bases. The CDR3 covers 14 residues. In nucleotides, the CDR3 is TGTGCCAGCAGTCCGCCGACAGGGACGGGGACCCAGTACTTC. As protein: CASSPPTGTGTQYF.

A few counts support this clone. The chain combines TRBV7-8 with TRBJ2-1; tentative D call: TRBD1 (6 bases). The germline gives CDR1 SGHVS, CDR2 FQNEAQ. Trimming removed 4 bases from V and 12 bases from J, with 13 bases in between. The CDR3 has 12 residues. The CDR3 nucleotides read TGTGCCAGCAGCTCCAACACGGACAGGCAGTTCTTC. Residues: CASSSNTDRQFF.

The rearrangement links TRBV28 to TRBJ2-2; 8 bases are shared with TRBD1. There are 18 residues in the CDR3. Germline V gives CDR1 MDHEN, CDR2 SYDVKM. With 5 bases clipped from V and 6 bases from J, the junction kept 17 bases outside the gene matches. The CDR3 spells CASSTRSVGQGVPGELFF. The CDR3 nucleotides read TGTGCCAGCAGTACACGGTCGGTCGGACAGGGTGTTCCCGGGGAGCTGTTTTTT.

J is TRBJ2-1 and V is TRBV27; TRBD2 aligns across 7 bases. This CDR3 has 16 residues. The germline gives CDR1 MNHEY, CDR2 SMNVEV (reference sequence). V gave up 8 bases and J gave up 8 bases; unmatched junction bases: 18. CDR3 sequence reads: CASGPTPGGFPDEQFF. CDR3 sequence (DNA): TGTGCCAGCGGACCCACCCCGGGAGGCTTTCCCGATGAGCAGTTCTTC.

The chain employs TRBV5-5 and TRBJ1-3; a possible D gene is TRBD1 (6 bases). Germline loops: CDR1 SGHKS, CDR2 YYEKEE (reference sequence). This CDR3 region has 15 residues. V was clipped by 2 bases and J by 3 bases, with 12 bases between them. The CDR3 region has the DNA TGTGCCAGCAGCTTTGGTGTACAGGGTGGAAACACCATATATTTT. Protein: CASSFGVQGGNTIYF.

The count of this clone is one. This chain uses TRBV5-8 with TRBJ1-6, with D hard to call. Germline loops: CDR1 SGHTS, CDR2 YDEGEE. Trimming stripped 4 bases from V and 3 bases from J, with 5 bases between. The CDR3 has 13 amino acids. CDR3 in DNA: TGTGCCAGCAGCGGGCGCTATAATTCACCCCTCCACTTT. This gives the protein CASSGRYNSPLHF. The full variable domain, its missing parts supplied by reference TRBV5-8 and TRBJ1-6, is EAGVTQSPTHLIKTRGQQATLRCSPISGHTSVYWYQQALGLGLQFLLWYDEGEERNRGNFPPRFSGRQFPNYSSELNVNALELEDSALYLCASSGRYNSPLHFGNGTRLTVT.

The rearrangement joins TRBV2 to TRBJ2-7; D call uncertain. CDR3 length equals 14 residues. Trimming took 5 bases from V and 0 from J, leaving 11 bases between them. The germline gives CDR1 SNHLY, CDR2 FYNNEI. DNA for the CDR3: TGTGCCAGCAGTTTTCAAACAAGCTCCTACGAGCAGTACTTC. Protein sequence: CASSFQTSSYEQYF.

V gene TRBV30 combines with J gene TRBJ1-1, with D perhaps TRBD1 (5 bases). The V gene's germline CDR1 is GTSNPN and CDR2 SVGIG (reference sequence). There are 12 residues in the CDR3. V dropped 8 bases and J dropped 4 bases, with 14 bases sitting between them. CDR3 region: CAGILGGTEAFF. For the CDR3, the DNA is TGTGCCGGAATTTTGGGGGGCACTGAAGCTTTCTTT.

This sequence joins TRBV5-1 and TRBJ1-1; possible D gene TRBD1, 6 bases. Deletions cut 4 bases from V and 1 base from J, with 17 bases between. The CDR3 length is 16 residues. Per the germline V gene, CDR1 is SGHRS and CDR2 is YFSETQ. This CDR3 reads CASSNQGRGTNTEAFF. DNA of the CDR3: TGCGCCAGCAGCAACCAGGGGAGGGGGACGAACACTGAAGCTTTCTTT.

For the CDR3, the DNA is TGCAGCGGTCGAGCAGGGCAGGGAGAGACCCAGTACTTC. Protein: CSGRAGQGETQYF. V gene TRBV29-1 combines with J gene TRBJ2-5; maybe TRBD1 (5 bases). CDR1 SQVTM and CDR2 ANQGSEA come from the germline V gene. V lost 7 bases, J lost 4 bases, and 16 bases lay in between. The CDR3 runs to 13 residues.

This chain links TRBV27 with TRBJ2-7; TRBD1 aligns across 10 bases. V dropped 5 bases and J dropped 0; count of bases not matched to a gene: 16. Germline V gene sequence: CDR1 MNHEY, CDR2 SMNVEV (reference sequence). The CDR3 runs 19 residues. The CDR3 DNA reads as TGTGCCAGCAGTCCCCGACAGGGGGCTTTACTCCGACCCTCCTACGAGCAGTACTTC. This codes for CASSPRQGALLRPSYEQYF.

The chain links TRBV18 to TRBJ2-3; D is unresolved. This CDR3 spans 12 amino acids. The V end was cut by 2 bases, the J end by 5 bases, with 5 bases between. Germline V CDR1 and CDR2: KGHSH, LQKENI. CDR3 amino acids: CASSPSGDTQYF. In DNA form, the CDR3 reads TGTGCCAGCTCACCATCAGGAGATACGCAGTATTTT.

In DNA form, the CDR3 reads TGTGCCAGCAGCTTATTTAGGCGGGACCGCCCCAACAATGAGCAGTTCTTC. Its translation is CASSLFRRDRPNNEQFF. The V gene is TRBV7-8, the J gene TRBJ2-1, with a weak D call TRBD2 (6 bases). The CDR3 loop spans 17 amino acids. Trimming removed 2 bases at V and 5 bases at J, with 19 bases between. The V gene's germline CDR1 is SGHVS and CDR2 FQNEAQ.

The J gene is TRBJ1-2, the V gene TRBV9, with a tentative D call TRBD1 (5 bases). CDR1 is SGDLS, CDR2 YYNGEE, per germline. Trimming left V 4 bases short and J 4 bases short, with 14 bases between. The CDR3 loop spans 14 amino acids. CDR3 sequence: CASSRGGDAYGYTF. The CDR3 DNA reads TGTGCCAGCAGCCGTGGGGGGGACGCCTATGGCTACACCTTC. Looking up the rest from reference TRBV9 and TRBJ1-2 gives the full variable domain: DSGVTQTPKHLITATGQRVTLRCSPRSGDLSVYWYQQSLDQGLQFLIQYYNGEERAKGNILERFSAQQFPDLHSELNLSSLELGDSALYFCASSRGGDAYGYTFGSGTRLTVV.

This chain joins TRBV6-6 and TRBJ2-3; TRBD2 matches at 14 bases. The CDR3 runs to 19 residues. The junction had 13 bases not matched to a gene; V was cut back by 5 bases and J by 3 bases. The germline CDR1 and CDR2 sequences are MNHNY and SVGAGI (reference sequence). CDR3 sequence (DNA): TGTGCCAGCAGTCTAAAATTTCCGGGACTAGCGGGAGTAACAGATACGCAGTATTTT. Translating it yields CASSLKFPGLAGVTDTQYF.

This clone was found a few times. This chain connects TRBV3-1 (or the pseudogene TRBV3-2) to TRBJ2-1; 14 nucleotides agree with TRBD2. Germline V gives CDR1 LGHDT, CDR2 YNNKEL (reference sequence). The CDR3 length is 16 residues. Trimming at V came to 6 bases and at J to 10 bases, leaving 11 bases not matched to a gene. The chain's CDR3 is CASRRNTRLAGGEQFF. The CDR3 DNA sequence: TGTGCCAGCAGACGTAATACTAGACTAGCGGGAGGGGAGCAGTTCTTC.

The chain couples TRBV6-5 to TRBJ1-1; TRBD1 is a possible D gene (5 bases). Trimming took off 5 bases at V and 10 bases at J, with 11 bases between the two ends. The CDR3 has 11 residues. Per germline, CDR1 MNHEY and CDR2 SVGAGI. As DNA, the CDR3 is TGTGCCAGCAGTCCAGGGTTTCGAGCTTTCTTT. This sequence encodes CASSPGFRAFF.

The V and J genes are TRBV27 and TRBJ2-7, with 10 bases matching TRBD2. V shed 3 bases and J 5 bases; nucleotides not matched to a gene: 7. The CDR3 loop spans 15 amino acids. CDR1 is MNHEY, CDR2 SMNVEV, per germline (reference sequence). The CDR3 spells CASSLSSGRFHEQYF. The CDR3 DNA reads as TGTGCCAGCAGTTTGTCTAGCGGGAGATTCCACGAGCAGTACTTC.

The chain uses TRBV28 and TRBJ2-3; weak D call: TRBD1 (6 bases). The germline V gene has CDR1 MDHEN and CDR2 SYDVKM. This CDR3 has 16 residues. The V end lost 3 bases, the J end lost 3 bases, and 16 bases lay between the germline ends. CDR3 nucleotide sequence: TGTGCCAGCAGTTTCGAGGGGGTGTCTAAGACAGATACGCAGTATTTT. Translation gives CASSFEGVSKTDTQYF.

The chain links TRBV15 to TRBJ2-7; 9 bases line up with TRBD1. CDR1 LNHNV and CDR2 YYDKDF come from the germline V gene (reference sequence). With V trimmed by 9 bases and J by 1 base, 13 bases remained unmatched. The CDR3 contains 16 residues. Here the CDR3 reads CATSPGTGIISYEQYF. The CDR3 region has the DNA TGTGCCACGAGTCCCGGGACAGGGATTATATCCTACGAGCAGTACTTC.

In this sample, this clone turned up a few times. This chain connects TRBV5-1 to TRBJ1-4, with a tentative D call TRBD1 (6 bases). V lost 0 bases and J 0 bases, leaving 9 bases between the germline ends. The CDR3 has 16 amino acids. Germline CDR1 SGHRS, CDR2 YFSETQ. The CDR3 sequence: CASSLGGLSTNEKLFF. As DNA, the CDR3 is TGCGCCAGCAGCTTGGGGGGGCTCTCAACTAATGAAAAACTGTTTTTT.

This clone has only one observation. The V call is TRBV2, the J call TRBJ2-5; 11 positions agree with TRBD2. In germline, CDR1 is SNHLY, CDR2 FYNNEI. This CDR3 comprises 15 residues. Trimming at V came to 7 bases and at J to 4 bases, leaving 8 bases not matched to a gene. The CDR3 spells CASTREGTSGETQYF. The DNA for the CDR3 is TGTGCCAGCACCCGCGAAGGGACTAGCGGAGAGACCCAGTACTTC.

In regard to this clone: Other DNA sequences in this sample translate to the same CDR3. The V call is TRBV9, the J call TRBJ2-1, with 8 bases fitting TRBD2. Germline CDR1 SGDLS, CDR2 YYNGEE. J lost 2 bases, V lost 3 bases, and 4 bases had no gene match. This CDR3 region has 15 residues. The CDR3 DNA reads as TGTGCCAGCAGCGCCCGCGGGGGGACCTACAATGAGCAGTTCTTC. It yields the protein CASSARGGTYNEQFF.

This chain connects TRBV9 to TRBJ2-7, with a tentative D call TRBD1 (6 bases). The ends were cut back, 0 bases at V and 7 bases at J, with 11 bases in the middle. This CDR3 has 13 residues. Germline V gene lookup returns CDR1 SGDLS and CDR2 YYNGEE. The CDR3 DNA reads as TGTGCCAGCAGCGTAGTTGGTAGGGGGGAGCAGTACTTC. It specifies CASSVVGRGEQYF.

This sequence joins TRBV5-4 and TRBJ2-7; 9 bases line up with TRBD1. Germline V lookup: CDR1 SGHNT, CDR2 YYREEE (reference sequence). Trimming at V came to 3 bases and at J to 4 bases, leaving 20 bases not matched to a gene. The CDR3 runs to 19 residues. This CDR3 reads CASSSSWDRDPSPPYEQYF. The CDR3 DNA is TGTGCCAGCAGCTCGTCTTGGGACAGGGATCCCTCGCCACCTTACGAGCAGTACTTC.